The clone carrying this TCR beta chain was detected only a few times. This specimen belongs to a study of blood T cell repertoires in COVID-19. At the level of the study: The United States, Italy and Spain provided the acute and convalescent COVID-19 samples. Sources were T cells, B-cell-depleted T cells, or PBMCs; the material itself was cDNA or gDNA.

In the authors' methods: Scientists estimated how many nucleated cells there were by amplifying reference gene primers. The data were produced by immunoSEQ multiplex PCR, yet TCRdb's version contains in-frame clones alone and is incomplete. For V, J and clone size, that table is used; D and trimming come from the DNA. The table lists 250,000 to 300,000 clones, approximately 85% of them singletons. Germline CDR1 and CDR2: MNHNY and SVGAGI (reference sequence). This CDR3 contains 15 residues. V was pared by 5 bases and J by 6 bases, with 10 bases of the junction left unmatched. The receptor's source is a man aged 50-59 years with active or convalescent COVID-19. Sample: peripheral blood. The chain employs TRBV6-6 and TRBJ2-7, with TRBD1 matching over 10 bases. CDR3: CASSAISGTGAEQYF. In DNA form, the CDR3 reads TGTGCCAGCAGTGCGATCTCCGGGACAGGGGCCGAGCAGTACTTC.